What follows are 14 T cell receptor beta chains derived from one specimen sequenced in a study of cytomegalovirus exposure and HLA in healthy donors. PCR used 60 Vbeta primers and 13 Jbeta primers. The assay was immunoSEQ multiplex PCR, and TCRdb's table has in-frame clones only and misses some. The sample contains some 180,000 clones, roughly 80% of which appear only once. Sample: PBMCs. The receptors shown here come from a woman under 30 in good health and CMV-seronegative.

The CDR3 DNA follows: TGCGCCAGCAGCCAAGTTCAGGGGGAAAACTATGGCTACACCTTC. This translates into CASSQVQGENYGYTF. J is TRBJ1-2 and V is TRBV4-3, with TRBD1 matching over 7 bases. The CDR3 extends over 15 amino acids. The germline V gene has CDR1 LGHNA and CDR2 YSLEER. Trimming took 1 base from V and 2 from J; bases not matched to a gene: 4.

The chain joins TRBV28 to TRBJ1-1; TRBD1 is a possible D gene (5 bases). The ends were cut back, 6 bases at V and 1 base at J, with 18 bases in the middle. CDR3 size: 16 residues. Germline V gene lookup returns CDR1 MDHEN and CDR2 SYDVKM. Here the CDR3 reads CASRVFRVRPNTEAFF. DNA of the CDR3: TGTGCCAGCAGGGTCTTCAGGGTTCGACCGAACACTGAAGCTTTCTTT.

The J gene is TRBJ2-1, the V gene TRBV29-1, with TRBD2 identical over 9 bases. Trimming removed 4 bases from V and 6 bases from J; junction bases left unmatched: 7. The CDR3 contains 14 residues. From germline, CDR1 is SQVTM and CDR2 ANQGSEA. The CDR3 protein is CSVVRLAGPNEQFF. The DNA of the CDR3 is TGCAGCGTTGTAAGGCTAGCGGGACCCAATGAGCAGTTCTTC.

The chain carries TRBV10-2 and TRBJ1-2; 7 bases match TRBD1. V trimming: 4 bases; J trimming: 3 bases; junction bases outside the gene matches: 8. Germline assignment: CDR1 WSHSY and CDR2 SAAADI. CDR3 size: 15 residues. The CDR3 region is CASSGIDRADYGYTF. The CDR3 DNA sequence: TGCGCCAGCAGTGGTATAGACAGGGCGGACTATGGCTACACCTTC.

The chain is built from TRBV4-3 and TRBJ1-2; tentatively, D is TRBD1 (6 bases). Deletions cut 4 bases from V and 2 bases from J, with 14 bases between. The CDR3 runs 15 residues. CDR1 LGHNA and CDR2 YSLEER come from the germline V gene. The CDR3 here is CASSLMPGDNYGYTF. For the CDR3, the DNA is TGCGCCAGCAGCCTTATGCCAGGGGACAACTATGGCTACACCTTC.

The chain is built from TRBV19 and TRBJ1-5; 7 nucleotides match TRBD1. V lost 8 bases to trimming and J lost 0 bases; unmatched junction nucleotides: 10. Per germline, CDR1 LNHDA and CDR2 SQIVND (reference sequence). This CDR3 has 16 amino acids. CDR3 protein: CASRDRDTISNQPQHF. The CDR3 DNA reads TGTGCCAGTCGGGACAGAGATACAATTAGCAATCAGCCCCAGCATTTT.

The sample holds a few counts of this clone. V gene TRBV18 combines with J gene TRBJ2-4, with 8 bases identical to TRBD1. Per germline, CDR1 KGHSH and CDR2 LQKENI. The CDR3 runs 15 residues. J was trimmed by 8 bases and V by 5 bases; bases with no gene match: 11. CDR3 in amino acids: CASSGGGQGLDIQYF. CDR3 DNA: TGTGCCAGCTCAGGAGGCGGACAGGGCCTCGACATTCAGTACTTC.

The chain links TRBV4-1 to TRBJ2-1; D possibly corresponds to TRBD2 (5 bases). Trimming shortened V by 1 base and J by 12 bases, and 19 bases separated the two germline ends. The CDR3 sequence is 15 residues long. Germline CDR1 is MGHRA and CDR2 is YSYEKL. The CDR3 reads CASSQGGARPASQFF. CDR3 DNA sequence: TGCGCCAGCAGCCAAGGGGGAGCTAGACCAGCCTCGCAGTTCTTC.

The chain has TRBV9 and TRBJ2-1; 14 bases agree with TRBD2. Germline CDR1 is SGDLS and CDR2 is YYNGEE. The CDR3 has 16 residues. V lost 4 bases to trimming and J lost 9 bases; unmatched junction nucleotides: 9. The CDR3 sequence: CASSSRLAGGPTEQFF. The CDR3, as DNA: TGTGCCAGCAGCTCCAGACTAGCGGGAGGGCCGACTGAGCAGTTCTTC.

Remarks on this clone: The junction departs from germline at one end; a sequencing error may be responsible. The genes are TRBV7-9 and TRBJ2-7; D gene unclear. CDR3 length: 13 residues. Germline loops: CDR1 SEHNR, CDR2 FQNEAQ (reference sequence). Here the CDR3 reads CSSSSMNSYEQYF. Here the CDR3 DNA reads TGTTCCAGCAGCTCTATGAACAGCTACGAGCAGTACTTC.

Note on this clone: The junction and the germline gene differ at one end; a read error may be behind it. The V call is TRBV7-9, the J call TRBJ2-1; 10 bases map to TRBD2. CDR1 SEHNR and CDR2 FQNEAQ come from the germline V gene (reference sequence). The CDR3 loop spans 17 amino acids. CDR3 amino acids: CASSLGSLAGVGNGQFF. The CDR3 region has the DNA TGTGCCAGCAGCTTAGGGAGCCTAGCGGGAGTCGGCAATGGGCAGTTCTTC.

This rearrangement joins TRBV2 to TRBJ2-5; 13 nucleotides match TRBD2. Unmatched junction bases numbered 9, after V lost 6 bases and J lost 5 bases. Per the germline V gene, CDR1 is SNHLY and CDR2 is FYNNEI. This CDR3 contains 16 residues. CDR3 sequence: CASRRTSGSVGETQYF. In DNA, the CDR3 is TGTGCCAGCAGGAGGACTAGCGGGAGCGTAGGGGAGACCCAGTACTTC.

The CDR3 sequence: CASSPGLAGAPYNEQFF. CDR3 bases: TGTGCCAGCAGCCCTGGACTAGCGGGAGCCCCCTACAATGAGCAGTTCTTC. V and J are TRBV7-8 and TRBJ2-1, with 13 bases that match TRBD2. The germline CDR1 and CDR2 sequences are SGHVS and FQNEAQ. This CDR3 has 17 amino acids. V lost 5 bases and J lost 2; bases outside the gene matches: 6.

V is TRBV27 and J is TRBJ2-3; 8 bases are shared with TRBD2. Germline CDR1 reads MNHEY; CDR2 reads SMNVEV (reference sequence). The CDR3 runs 16 residues. The ends lost 6 bases at V and 7 bases at J; junction bases unmatched: 15. CDR3 sequence reads: CASRGPGAGAGYTQYF. CDR3 bases: TGTGCCAGCAGGGGCCCGGGAGCGGGAGCTGGATATACGCAGTATTTT.